Reported below is one TCR beta chain. This clonotype was observed many times. The antigen it recognizes is unknown. No base quality information exists; no much larger clone differs at one position. This sample is part of a study of blood T cells in healthy people across ages (dated by TCRdb to between 2014 and 2016). General notes on the study: In model experiments, template switching captured about one uniquely barcoded TCR beta cDNA molecule for every two T cells. Donors of different ages were randomly distributed across sequencing lanes to avoid experimental bias. The study analyzed two additional independent replicas of 1 million unique cDNA reads from the same blood draw for two donors, one aged 18 to 30 and one aged 80 or older. Age-related changes in TCR beta repertoire diversity were measured in the study by deep sequencing normalized with unique cDNA molecular identifiers. Four age groups were formed from the donors: young (average about 17 years), middle-aged (less than 40), aged (roughly 56) and long-lived (around 82).

As encoded in the germline V gene, CDR1 is ENHRY while CDR2 is SYGVKD. V has 10 bases trimmed and J has 0 bases trimmed; junction bases matching no gene number 11. The CDR3 runs 15 amino acids, cysteine and phenylalanine included. The DNA shown is the 45-base CDR3, in frame from base 1. The research as a whole found: Total diversity estimates from one million sequenced T cells were considered lower bounds and underestimates. Compared with the aged group, the long-lived group had more naive CD4+ T cells, fewer expanded clones and increased TCR diversity, a pattern suggesting age selection. Since profiling was done on bulk unsorted PBMCs, naive and antigen-experienced compartments could not be conclusively compared. A strong correlation was found between observed TCR beta diversity and the percentage of naive T cells measured by flow cytometry. Because donor CMV infection status was unknown, age-related changes in expanded clonotypes were potentially confounded. Observed TCR beta diversity per million T cells fell roughly linearly with age, and a significant reduction was already apparent by age around 44.

The method was 5' RACE. Reads for this sample came from an Illumina HiSeq 2500. The second PCR ran for about 7 to 11 cycles and used a J-beta primer mix along with a sample-barcoded 5' primer. A unique molecular identifier was introduced onto each TCR beta cDNA molecule by a template-switch 5' adaptor carrying 12 random nucleotides. At least 2.5 million CDR3-containing paired-end reads were obtained from each sample. First-strand cDNA was synthesized from all RNA with the Mint cDNA synthesis kit, primed by a TRBC-specific oligonucleotide. Following uracil-DNA glycosylase treatment, a first 18-cycle PCR with universal primers M1SS and BC2_uni_R was performed on all cDNA. Turning to the authors' computational methods: Normalization of each sample was performed by random selection of 1 million high-quality reads, each carrying a distinct molecular identifier. Reads with shared molecular identifiers were discarded instead of being binned into consensus sequences. CDR3 identification, clonotype clustering and error correction used MiTCR with a Q25 quality threshold and the strictest error-elimination algorithm. A nonparametric unseen species model using Euler transformation provided a lower-bound estimate of total TCR beta diversity. The public reads were reprocessed in TCRdb via fastp at Q25 and MiXCR, keeping in-frame beta chains. Merged by CDR3 protein, the rows form single entries marked with the most common genes and DNA. The V and J calls and clone size come from TCRdb's table, not from the authors' own analysis. The sample includes approximately 680,000 distinct CDR3 sequences, with roughly 32% observed a single time. The ten largest clones represent just over 15% of the sample.

Donors were 40 or so systemically healthy Caucasian individuals from Russia aged about 6 to 100 years. Each donor gave around 9.5 milliliters of peripheral blood, collected into EDTA-treated Vacutainer tubes. Ficoll-Paque density-gradient centrifugation was used to isolate PBMCs, with at least 7 million per sample. Trizol reagent was used to extract total RNA from PBMCs, with at least 5.5 micrograms per sample. The percentages of naive CD45RAhigh/CD27high T cells were determined by flow cytometry on a PBMC aliquot from every donor. This chain is built from TRBV10-3 and TRBJ1-2; TRBD1 fits 7 bases in the junction. The specimen sequenced was blood. The origin of this receptor is an elderly woman in good health. Donor details come from another sample of the same person, matched by shared clones. The DNA reads as follows: TGTGCCAGCGGAGGAGGGGGCGCGTCTAACTATGGCTACACCTTC. Protein translation: CASGGGGASNYGYTF.